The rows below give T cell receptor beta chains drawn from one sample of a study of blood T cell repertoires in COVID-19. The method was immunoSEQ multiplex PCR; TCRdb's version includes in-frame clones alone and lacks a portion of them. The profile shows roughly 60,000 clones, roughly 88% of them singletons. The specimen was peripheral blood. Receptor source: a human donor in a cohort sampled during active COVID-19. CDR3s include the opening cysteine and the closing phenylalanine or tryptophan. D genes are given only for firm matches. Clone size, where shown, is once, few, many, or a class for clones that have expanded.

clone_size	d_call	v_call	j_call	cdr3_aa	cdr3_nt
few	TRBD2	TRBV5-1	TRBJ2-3	CASSLGDRLARSTDTQYF	TGCGCCAGCAGCTTGGGGGACCGACTAGCGCGAAGCACAGATACGCAGTATTTT
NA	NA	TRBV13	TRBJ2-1	CASSPPPLAREQFF	TGTGCCAGCAGCCCGCCCCCTCTAGCCCGTGAGCAGTTCTTC
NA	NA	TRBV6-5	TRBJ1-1	CASTETGNTEAFF	TGTGCCAGCACCGAGACGGGGAACACTGAAGCTTTCTTT
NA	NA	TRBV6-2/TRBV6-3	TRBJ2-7	CASSHSYEQYF	TGTGCCAGCAGTCACTCCTACGAGCAGTACTTC
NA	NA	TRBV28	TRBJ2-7	CASALEGNLYEQYF	TGTGCCAGCGCCCTTGAGGGAAATCTCTACGAGCAGTACTTC
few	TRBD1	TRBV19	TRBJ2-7	CASSSTGSYEQYF	TGTGCCAGTTCCTCGACAGGGAGCTACGAGCAGTACTTC
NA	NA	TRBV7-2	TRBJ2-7	CASSHNNYEQYF	TGTGCCAGCAGCCACAACAACTACGAGCAGTACTTC
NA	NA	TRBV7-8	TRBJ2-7	CASSLEFQPGDEQYF	TGTGCCAGCAGCTTAGAATTCCAGCCCGGGGACGAGCAGTACTTC
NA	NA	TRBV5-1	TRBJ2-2	CASSTYRVANTGELFF	TGCGCCAGCAGCACGTACAGGGTCGCGAACACCGGGGAGCTGTTTTTT
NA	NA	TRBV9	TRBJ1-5	CASSQTPGGNQPQHF	TGTGCCAGCAGCCAAACGCCAGGCGGCAATCAGCCCCAGCATTTT
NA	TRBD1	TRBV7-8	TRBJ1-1	CASSPYQGQGYTEAFF	TGTGCCAGCAGCCCCTATCAGGGACAGGGCTACACTGAAGCTTTCTTT
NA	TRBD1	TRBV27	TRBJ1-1	CASCTLGGRPEAFF	TGTGCCAGTTGCACACTAGGGGGCAGGCCTGAAGCTTTCTTT
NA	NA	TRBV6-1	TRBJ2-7	CASSEEGQGPKPTYEQYF	TGTGCCAGCAGTGAAGAGGGGCAGGGGCCTAAACCCACCTACGAGCAGTACTTC
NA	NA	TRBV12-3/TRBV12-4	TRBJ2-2	CASTPGHYRELFF	TGTGCCAGCACCCCCGGACACTACAGGGAGCTGTTTTTT
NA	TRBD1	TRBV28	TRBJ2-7	CASSSGQGPHEQYF	TGTGCCAGCAGTTCGGGACAGGGCCCCCACGAGCAGTACTTC
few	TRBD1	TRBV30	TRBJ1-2	CARTGQNNNYGYTF	TGTGCCCGGACGGGACAGAACAATAACTATGGCTACACCTTC
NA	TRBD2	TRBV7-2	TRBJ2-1	CASSLQPQREGRGEQFF	TGTGCCAGCAGCTTACAACCCCAGCGGGAGGGCCGGGGTGAGCAGTTCTTC
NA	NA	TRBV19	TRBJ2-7	CASSIGLSGYEQYF	TGTGCCAGTAGTATAGGCTTGAGTGGCTACGAGCAGTACTTC
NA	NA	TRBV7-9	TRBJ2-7	CASSLDPRGLSYEQYF	TGTGCCAGCAGCTTAGATCCCAGGGGCCTCTCCTACGAGCAGTACTTC
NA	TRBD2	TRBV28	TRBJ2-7	CASSLTSGGGEQYF	TGTGCCAGCAGTTTAACTAGCGGGGGGGGCGAGCAGTACTTC
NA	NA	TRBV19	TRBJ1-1	CASSIHLSAEAFF	TGTGCCAGTAGTATTCACCTCAGCGCTGAAGCTTTCTTT
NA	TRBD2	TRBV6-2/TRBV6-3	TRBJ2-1	CASSYPLAGVHNEQFF	TGTGCCAGCAGTTACCCCCTAGCGGGGGTCCACAATGAGCAGTTCTTC
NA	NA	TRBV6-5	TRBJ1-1	CASNEGANTEAFF	TGTGCCAGTAACGAGGGAGCAAACACTGAAGCTTTCTTT
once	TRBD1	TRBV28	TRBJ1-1	CASSLLLPQGARGEAFF	TGTGCCAGCAGCCTCCTCCTCCCGCAGGGGGCGCGAGGTGAAGCTTTCTTT
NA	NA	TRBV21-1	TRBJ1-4	CARDLDRAFGGSANEKLFF	TGTGCCAGGGACTTGGACAGGGCATTTGGGGGATCGGCTAATGAAAAACTGTTTTTT
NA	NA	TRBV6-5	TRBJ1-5	CASSRARGNQPQHF	TGTGCCAGCAGTCGAGCGCGGGGGAATCAGCCCCAGCATTTT
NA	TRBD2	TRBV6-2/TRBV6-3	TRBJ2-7	CASSYSAWGGPEQYF	TGTGCCAGCAGTTACTCGGCATGGGGGGGTCCCGAGCAGTACTTC
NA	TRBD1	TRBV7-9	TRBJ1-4	CASEGQLNEKLFF	TGTGCCTCGGAGGGACAGCTAAATGAAAAACTGTTTTTT
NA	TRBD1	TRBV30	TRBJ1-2	CAWSGGTAPSGYTF	TGTGCCTGGAGCGGAGGGACAGCCCCTAGTGGCTACACCTTC
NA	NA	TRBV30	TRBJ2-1	CAWSSQYNEQFF	TGTGCCTGGAGTTCGCAGTACAATGAGCAGTTCTTC
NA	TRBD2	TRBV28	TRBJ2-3	CASSLFQMGGRAPIPADTQYF	TGTGCCAGCAGTTTATTCCAAATGGGCGGGAGGGCCCCTATTCCCGCAGATACGCAGTATTTT
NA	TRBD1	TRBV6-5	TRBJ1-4	CASSFHDRANEKLFF	TGTGCCAGCAGTTTCCACGACAGGGCTAATGAAAAACTGTTTTTT
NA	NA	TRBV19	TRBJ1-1	CASRTLGPNTEAFF	TGTGCCAGCCGTACCTTGGGCCCTAACACTGAAGCTTTCTTT
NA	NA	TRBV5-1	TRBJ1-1	CASSSQDGNTEAFF	TGCGCCAGCAGCTCACAGGATGGGAACACTGAAGCTTTCTTT
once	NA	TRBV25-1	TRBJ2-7	CASSEDTAVQYF	TGTGCCAGCAGTGAAGATACAGCGGTGCAGTACTTC
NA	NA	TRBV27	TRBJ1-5	CASKHTGNNQPQHF	TGTGCCAGCAAACATACAGGGAACAATCAGCCCCAGCATTTT
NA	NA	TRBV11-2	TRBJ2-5	CASSLAETQYF	TGTGCCAGCAGCTTAGCTGAGACCCAGTACTTC
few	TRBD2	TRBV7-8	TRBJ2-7	CASSQMALGPGLENYEQYF	TGTGCCAGCAGCCAAATGGCTCTAGGACCGGGACTAGAGAACTACGAGCAGTACTTC
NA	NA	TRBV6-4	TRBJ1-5	CAIPPRRGHSNQPQHF	TGTGCCATCCCACCGCGCCGGGGACATAGCAATCAGCCCCAGCATTTT
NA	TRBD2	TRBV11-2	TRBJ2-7	CASSLTSGSLEQYF	TGTGCCAGCAGCTTAACTAGCGGGAGCCTCGAGCAGTACTTC
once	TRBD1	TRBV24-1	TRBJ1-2	CATSDSDRPYGYTF	TGTGCCACCAGTGACTCGGACAGGCCCTATGGCTACACCTTC
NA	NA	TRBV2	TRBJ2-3	CASHGDTQYF	TGTGCCAGTCACGGGGATACGCAGTATTTT
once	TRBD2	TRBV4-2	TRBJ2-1	CASSQEGAGVRYNEQFF	TGTGCCAGCAGCCAAGAGGGAGCGGGGGTTCGCTACAATGAGCAGTTCTTC
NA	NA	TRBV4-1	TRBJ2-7	CASSQALGAGAIYEQYF	TGCGCCAGCAGCCAAGCCCTCGGGGCGGGGGCGATATACGAGCAGTACTTC
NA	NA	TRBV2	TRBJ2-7	CASSELDVRGYEQYF	TGTGCCAGCAGCGAATTAGACGTAAGGGGCTACGAGCAGTACTTC
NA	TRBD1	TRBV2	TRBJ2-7	CASRETGVSSYEQYF	TGTGCCAGCAGGGAAACAGGGGTTAGCTCCTACGAGCAGTACTTC
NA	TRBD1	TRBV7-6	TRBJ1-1	CASSLTGGNTEAFF	TGTGCCAGCAGCTTAACAGGGGGGAACACTGAAGCTTTCTTT
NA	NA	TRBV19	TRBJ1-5	CASSIAAGQGNQPQHF	TGTGCCAGTAGTATAGCGGCAGGGCAAGGAAATCAGCCCCAGCATTTT
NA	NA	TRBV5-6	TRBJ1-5	CASSIRGAGQPQHF	TGTGCCAGCAGCATCCGCGGGGCGGGGCAGCCCCAGCATTTT
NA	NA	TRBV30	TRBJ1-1	CACRDSRRGTEAFF	TGTGCCTGCAGGGACTCACGCCGCGGGACTGAAGCTTTCTTT